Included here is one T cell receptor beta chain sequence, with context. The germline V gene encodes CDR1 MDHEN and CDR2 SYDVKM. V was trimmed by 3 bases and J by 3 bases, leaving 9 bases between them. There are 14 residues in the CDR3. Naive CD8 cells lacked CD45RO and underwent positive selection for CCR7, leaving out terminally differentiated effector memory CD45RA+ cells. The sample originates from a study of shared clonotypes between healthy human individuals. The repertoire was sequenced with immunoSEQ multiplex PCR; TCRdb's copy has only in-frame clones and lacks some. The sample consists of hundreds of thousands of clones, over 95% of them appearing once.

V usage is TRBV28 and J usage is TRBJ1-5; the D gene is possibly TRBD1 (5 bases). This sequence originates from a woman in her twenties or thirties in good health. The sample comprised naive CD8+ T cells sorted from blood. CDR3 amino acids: CASSLRGFNQPQHF. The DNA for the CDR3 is TGTGCCAGCAGTTTGCGGGGCTTCAATCAGCCCCAGCATTTT.